This T cell receptor (beta chain) is from a study of shared clonotypes between healthy human individuals. Findings of the study overall: Inspection by rarefaction showed sorted-subset sequencing to be incomplete despite large depth.

Of note for this clone: Its cognate antigen is unknown.

The method was immunoSEQ multiplex PCR; TCRdb's version includes in-frame clones alone and lacks a portion of them. The sample consists of a few million clones, over 90% of them appearing once. This CDR3 has 16 residues. V lost 2 bases to trimming and J lost 7 bases; unmatched junction nucleotides: 8. Germline V lookup: CDR1 SGDLS, CDR2 YYNGEE. The chain has TRBV9 and TRBJ2-1; 11 bases fit TRBD1. The sequenced sample consisted of naive CD4+ T cells from PBMCs. Subset in this sample: CD45RA+ positively selected. The source of this sequence is a man aged 18 to 35 in good health. Some clones in this sample may be carry-over from other donors' samples. The CDR3 DNA reads TGTGCCAGCAGCGTCGAAATGGGGACAGGGGGGAATGAGCAGTTCTTC. This codes for CASSVEMGTGGNEQFF.